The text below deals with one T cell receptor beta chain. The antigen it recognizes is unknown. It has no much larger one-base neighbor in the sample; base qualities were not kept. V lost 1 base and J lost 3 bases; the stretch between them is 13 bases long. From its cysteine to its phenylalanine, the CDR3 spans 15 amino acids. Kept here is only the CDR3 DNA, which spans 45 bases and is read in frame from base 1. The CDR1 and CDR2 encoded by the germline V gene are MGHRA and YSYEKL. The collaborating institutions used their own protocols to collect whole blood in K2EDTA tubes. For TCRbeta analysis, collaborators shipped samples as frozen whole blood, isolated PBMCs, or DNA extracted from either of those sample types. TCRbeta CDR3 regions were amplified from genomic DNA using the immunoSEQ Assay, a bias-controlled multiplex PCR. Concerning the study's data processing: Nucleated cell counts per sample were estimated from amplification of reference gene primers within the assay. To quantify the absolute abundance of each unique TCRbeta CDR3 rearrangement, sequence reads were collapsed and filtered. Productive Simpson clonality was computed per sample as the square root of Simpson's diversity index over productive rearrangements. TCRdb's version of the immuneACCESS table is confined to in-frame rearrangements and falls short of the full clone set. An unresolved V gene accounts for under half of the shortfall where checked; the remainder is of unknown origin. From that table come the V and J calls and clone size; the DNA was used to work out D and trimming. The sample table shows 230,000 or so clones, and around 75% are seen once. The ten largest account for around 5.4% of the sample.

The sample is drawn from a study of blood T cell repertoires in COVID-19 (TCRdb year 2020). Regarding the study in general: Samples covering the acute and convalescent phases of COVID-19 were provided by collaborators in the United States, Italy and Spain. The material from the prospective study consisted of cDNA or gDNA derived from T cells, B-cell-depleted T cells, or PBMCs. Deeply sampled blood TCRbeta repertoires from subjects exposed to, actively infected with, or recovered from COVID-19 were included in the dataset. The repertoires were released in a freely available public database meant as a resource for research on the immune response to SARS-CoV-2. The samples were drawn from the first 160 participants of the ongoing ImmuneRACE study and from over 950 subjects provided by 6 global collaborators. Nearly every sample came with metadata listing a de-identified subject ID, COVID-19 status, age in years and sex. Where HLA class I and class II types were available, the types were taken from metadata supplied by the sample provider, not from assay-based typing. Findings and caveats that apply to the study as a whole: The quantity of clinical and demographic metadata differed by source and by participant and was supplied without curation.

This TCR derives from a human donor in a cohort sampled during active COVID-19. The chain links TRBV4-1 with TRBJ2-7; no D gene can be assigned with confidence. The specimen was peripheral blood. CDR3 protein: CASSQAMGYSYEQYF. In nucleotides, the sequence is TGCGCCAGCAGCCAAGCCATGGGCTACAGCTACGAGCAGTACTTC.